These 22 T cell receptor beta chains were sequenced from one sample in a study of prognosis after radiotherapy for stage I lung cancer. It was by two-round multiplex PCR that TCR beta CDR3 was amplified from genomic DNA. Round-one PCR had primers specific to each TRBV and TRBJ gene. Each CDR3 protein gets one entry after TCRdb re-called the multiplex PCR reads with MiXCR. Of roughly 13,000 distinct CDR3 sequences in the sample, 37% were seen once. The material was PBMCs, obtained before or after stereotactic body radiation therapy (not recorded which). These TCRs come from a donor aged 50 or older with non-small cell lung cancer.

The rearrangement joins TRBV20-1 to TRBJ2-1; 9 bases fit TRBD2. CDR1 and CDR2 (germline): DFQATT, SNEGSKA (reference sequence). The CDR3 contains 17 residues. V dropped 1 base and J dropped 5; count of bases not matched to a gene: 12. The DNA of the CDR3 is TGCAGTGCTAGAGTGGGAGGGAAGCGCGGGGGGGACAATGAGCAGTTCTTC. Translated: CSARVGGKRGGDNEQFF.

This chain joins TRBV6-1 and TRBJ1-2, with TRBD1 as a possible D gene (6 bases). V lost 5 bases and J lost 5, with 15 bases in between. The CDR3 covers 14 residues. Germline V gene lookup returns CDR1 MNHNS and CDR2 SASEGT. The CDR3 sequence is CASSYGRGRYGYTF. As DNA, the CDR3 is TGTGCCAGCAGTTACGGCAGGGGCAGATATGGCTACACCTTC.

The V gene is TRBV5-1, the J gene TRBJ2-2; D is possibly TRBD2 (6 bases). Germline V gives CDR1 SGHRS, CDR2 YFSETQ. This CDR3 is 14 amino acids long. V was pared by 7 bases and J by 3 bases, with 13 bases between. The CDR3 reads CASLVGLDTGELFF. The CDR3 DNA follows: TGCGCCAGCTTGGTGGGACTGGACACCGGGGAGCTGTTTTTT.

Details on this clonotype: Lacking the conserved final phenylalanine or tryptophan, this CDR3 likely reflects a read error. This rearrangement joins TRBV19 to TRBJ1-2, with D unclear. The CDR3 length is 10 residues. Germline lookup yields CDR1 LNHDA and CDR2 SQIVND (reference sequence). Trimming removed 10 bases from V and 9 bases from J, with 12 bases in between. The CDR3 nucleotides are TGTGCCACCAGCCACCGGAGCTACACCCTC. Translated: CATSHRSYTL.

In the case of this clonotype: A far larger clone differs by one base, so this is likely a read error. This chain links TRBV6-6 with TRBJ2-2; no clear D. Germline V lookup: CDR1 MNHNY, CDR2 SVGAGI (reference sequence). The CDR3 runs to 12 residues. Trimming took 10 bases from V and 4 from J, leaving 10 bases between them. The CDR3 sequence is CANSPTTGELFF. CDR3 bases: TGTGCCAACAGCCCGACCACCGGGGAGCTGTTTTTT.

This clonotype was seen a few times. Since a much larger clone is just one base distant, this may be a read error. For the CDR3, the DNA is TGTGCCAGCAGCGTAGCCCCTGAGGGCCTGAATGGCTACACCTTC. Translated: CASSVAPEGLNGYTF. The chain employs TRBV9 and TRBJ1-2; no clear D. The V and J ends lost 0 bases and 6 bases respectively, with 15 bases between them. Germline CDR1 reads SGDLS; CDR2 reads YYNGEE. The CDR3 length is 15 residues.

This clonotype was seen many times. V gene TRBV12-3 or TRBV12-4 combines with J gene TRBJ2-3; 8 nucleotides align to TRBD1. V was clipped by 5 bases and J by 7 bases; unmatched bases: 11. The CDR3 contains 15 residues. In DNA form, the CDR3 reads TGTGCCAGCAGTCCCTGGACAGGGTATACGAATACGCAGTATTTT. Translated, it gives CASSPWTGYTNTQYF.

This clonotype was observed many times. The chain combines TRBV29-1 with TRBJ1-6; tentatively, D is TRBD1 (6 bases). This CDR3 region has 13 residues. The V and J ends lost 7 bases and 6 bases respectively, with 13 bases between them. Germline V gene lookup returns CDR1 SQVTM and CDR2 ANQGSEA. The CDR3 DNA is TGCAGCGCCTCGGACAGTGTTAATTCACCCCTCCACTTT. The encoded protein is CSASDSVNSPLHF.

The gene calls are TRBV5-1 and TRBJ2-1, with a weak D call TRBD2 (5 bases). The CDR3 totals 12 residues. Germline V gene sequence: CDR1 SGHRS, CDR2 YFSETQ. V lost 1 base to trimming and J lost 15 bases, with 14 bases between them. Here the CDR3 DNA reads TGCGCCAGCAGCTTGAAGTCCGGGGATGCGTTCTTC. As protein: CASSLKSGDAFF.

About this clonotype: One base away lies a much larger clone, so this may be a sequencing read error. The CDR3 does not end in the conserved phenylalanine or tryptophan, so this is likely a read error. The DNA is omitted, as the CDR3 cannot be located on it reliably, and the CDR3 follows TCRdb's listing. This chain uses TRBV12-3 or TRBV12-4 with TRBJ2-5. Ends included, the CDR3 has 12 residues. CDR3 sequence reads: CASSLRLETEYS.

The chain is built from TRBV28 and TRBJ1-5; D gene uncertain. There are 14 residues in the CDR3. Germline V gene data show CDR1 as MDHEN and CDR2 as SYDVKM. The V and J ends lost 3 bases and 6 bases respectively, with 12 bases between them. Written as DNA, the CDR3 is TGTGCCAGCAGTTTTCGGGAACTCGTTCAGCCCCAGCATTTT. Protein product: CASSFRELVQPQHF.

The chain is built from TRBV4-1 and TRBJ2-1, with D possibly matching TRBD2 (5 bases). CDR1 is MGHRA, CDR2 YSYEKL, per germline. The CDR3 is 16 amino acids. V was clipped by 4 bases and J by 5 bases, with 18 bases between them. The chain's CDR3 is CASSRSDYQLDNEQFF. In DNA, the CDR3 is TGCGCCAGCAGCCGAAGTGACTACCAATTGGACAATGAGCAGTTCTTC.

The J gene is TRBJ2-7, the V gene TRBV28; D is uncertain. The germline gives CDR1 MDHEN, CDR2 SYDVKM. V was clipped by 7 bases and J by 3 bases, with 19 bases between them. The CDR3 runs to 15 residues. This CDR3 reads CASTAPEVIHYEQYF. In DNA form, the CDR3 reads TGTGCCAGCACCGCCCCAGAAGTTATCCACTACGAGCAGTACTTC.

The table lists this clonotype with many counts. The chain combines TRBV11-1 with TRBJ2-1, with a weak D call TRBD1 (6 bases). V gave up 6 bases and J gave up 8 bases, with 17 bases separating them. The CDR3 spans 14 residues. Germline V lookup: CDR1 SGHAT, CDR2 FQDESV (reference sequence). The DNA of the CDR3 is TGTGCCAGCAGTACCCAGTTTGGGGGCGATGAGCAGTTCTTC. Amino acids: CASSTQFGGDEQFF.

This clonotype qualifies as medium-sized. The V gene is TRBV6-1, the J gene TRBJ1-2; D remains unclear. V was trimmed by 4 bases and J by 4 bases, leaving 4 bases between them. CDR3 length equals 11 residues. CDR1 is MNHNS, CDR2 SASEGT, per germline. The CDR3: CASSGGYGYTF. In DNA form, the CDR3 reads TGTGCCAGCAGTGGAGGCTATGGCTACACCTTC.

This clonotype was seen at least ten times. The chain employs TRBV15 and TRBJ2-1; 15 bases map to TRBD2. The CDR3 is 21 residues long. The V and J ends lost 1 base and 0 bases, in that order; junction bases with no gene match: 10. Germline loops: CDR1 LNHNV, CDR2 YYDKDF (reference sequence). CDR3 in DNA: TGTGCCACCAGCAGAGCGCCGGGACTAGCGGGAGGAACTAGCTCCTACAATGAGCAGTTCTTC. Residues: CATSRAPGLAGGTSSYNEQFF.

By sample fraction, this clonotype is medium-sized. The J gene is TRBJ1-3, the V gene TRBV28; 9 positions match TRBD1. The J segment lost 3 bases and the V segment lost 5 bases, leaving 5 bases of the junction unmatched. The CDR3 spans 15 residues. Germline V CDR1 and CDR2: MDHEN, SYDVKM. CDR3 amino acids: CASSQQGANGNTIYF. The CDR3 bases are TGTGCCAGCAGTCAACAGGGGGCGAATGGAAACACCATATATTTT.

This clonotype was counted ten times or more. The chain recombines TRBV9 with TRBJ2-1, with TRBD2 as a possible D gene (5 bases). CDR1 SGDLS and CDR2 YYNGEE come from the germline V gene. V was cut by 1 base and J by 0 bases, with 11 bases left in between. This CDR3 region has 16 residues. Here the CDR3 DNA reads TGTGCCAGCAGCGTAACGGCGGGCAGCTCCTACAATGAGCAGTTCTTC. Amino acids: CASSVTAGSSYNEQFF.

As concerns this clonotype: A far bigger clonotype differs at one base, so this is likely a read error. As DNA, the CDR3 is TGTGCCAGCAGCACGACCACCGGGGAGCTGTTTTTT. Its translation is CASSTTTGELFF. The J gene is TRBJ2-2, the V gene TRBV6-6, with D uncertain. Germline loops: CDR1 MNHNY, CDR2 SVGAGI (reference sequence). This CDR3 has 12 amino acids. The V end lost 6 bases, the J end lost 4 bases, and 6 bases lay between the germline ends.

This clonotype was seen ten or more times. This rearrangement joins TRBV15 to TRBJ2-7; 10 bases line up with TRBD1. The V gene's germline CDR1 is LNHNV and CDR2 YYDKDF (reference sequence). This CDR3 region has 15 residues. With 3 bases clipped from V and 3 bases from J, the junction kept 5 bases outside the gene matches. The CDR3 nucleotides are TGTGCCACCAGCAGCTCCCGGGACAGGGGCTACGAGCAGTACTTC. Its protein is CATSSSRDRGYEQYF.

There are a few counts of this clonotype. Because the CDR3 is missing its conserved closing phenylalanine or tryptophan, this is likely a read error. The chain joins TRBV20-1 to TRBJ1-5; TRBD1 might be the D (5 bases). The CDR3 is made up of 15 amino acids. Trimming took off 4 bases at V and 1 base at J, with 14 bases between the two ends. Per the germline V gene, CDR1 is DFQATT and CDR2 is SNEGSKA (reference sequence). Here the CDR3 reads CSATNRMRSNQPQHL. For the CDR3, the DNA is TGCAGTGCTACCAACAGGATGCGAAGCAATCAGCCCCAGCATCTT.

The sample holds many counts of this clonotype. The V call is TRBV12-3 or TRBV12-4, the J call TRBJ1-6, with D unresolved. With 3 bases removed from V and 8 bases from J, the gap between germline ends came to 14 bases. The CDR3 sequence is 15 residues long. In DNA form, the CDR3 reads TGTGCCAGCAGTTTGGGCAGGTCGAGGCATTCACCCCTCCACTTT. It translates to CASSLGRSRHSPLHF.